These T cell receptor beta chains were read from a single sample in a study of monozygotic twins with inflammatory bowel disease. Reanalyzing the 5' RACE reads, TCRdb keeps one entry per CDR3 protein, without DNA. This repertoire comprises about 130,000 distinct CDR3 sequences; its ten largest clones make up roughly 1.2%. The specimen sequenced was blood. Receptors originate from a human donor with ulcerative colitis or Crohn's disease, or a healthy co-twin of an affected twin (not recorded which). Each CDR3 is given with its conserved first and last residue.

>TRBV20-1|TRBJ2-3
CSALLGTSRSDTQYF
>TRBV7-9|TRBJ1-1
CASSLISRNTEAFF
>TRBV6-2/TRBV6-3|TRBJ2-3
CASSYSVQKPVTDTQYF
>TRBV11-2|TRBJ2-3
CASSVSGTSLDTSTDTQYF
>TRBV5-6|TRBJ1-3
CASSLVRRSSGNTIYF
>TRBV11-2|TRBJ2-3
CASSLEVGAGYITDTQYF
>TRBV6-5|TRBJ2-3
CASSYSSRGSTDTQYF
>TRBV20-1|TRBJ2-7
CSARERGFGLGPNYEQYF
>TRBV5-4|TRBJ2-5
CASSLAGGKKTQYF
>TRBV27|TRBJ1-2
CASSLQGVNVYGYTF